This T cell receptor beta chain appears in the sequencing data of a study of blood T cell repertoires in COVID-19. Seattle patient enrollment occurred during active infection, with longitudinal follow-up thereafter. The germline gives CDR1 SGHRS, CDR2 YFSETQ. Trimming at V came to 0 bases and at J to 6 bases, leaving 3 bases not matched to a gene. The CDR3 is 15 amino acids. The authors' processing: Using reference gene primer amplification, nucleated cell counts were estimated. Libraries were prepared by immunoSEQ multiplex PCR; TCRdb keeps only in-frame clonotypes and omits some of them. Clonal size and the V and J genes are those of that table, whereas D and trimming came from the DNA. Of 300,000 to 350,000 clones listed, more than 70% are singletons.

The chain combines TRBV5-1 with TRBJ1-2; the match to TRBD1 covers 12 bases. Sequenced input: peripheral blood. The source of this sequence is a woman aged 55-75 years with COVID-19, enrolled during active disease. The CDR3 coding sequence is TGCGCCAGCAGCTTGGCGGGACAGGGGGCGGATGGCTACACCTTC. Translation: CASSLAGQGADGYTF.